This T cell receptor (beta chain) stems from a study of cytomegalovirus exposure and HLA in healthy donors. The PCR used 60 Vbeta and 13 Jbeta primers. The table came from immunoSEQ multiplex PCR; TCRdb's copy has only in-frame clones and leaves some out. The sample carries roughly 110,000 clones, 74% recorded once. Study-wide results and caveats: The likely explanation for a cluster of highly shared sequence variants was sequencing artifact. Productive status was seen about 90% or about 30% of the time for most TCR beta V segments in an earlier analysis. The study assumed roughly uniform donor sequencing depth for presence/absence analyses.

Trimming pared 3 bases from V and 6 bases from J, leaving 12 bases between. The CDR3 loop spans 14 amino acids. In germline, CDR1 is MNHEY, CDR2 SMNVEV (reference sequence). With regard to this clone: Antigen: not known.

The clonotype originates from a man between 25 and 39 years old in good health and CMV-seropositive. The gene calls are TRBV27 and TRBJ1-5; no clear D. Sequencing was done on a sample of PBMCs. The CDR3 is CASSFGAGPQPQHF. For the CDR3, the DNA is TGTGCCAGCAGTTTTGGTGCAGGTCCTCAGCCCCAGCATTTT.